Listed below are T cell receptor beta chains from one sample, sequenced in a study of human T cells and chemical hapten exposure. TCRdb analysed the RACE reads with MiXCR anew, one entry per CDR3 protein. The data hold 60,000 to 80,000 distinct CDR3 sequences, with about 6% observed a single time. The sequenced sample was whole blood. All receptors derive from a female donor in good health. Some clones in this sample may be carry-over from other donors' samples. CDR3s include the opening cysteine and the closing phenylalanine or tryptophan. Each record gives: V gene, J gene, CDR3 protein.

TRBV5-6	TRBJ2-3	CASSSRSGRVTDTQYF
TRBV28	TRBJ1-6	CASRRQGGNSPLHF
TRBV5-6	TRBJ2-7	CASSDREGPTYEQYF
TRBV7-9	TRBJ2-2	CASSFSGALLTGELFF
TRBV5-1	TRBJ2-7	CARGGSKQYF
TRBV10-2	TRBJ1-6	CASSVGLYNSPLHF
TRBV20-1	TRBJ2-1	CSARRGAGDEQFF
TRBV27	TRBJ2-7	CASSPEGTSGTYEQYF
TRBV28	TRBJ1-5	CASTPAQTAKYQPQHF
TRBV7-3	TRBJ1-1	CASSKNRDETTEAFF
TRBV29-1	TRBJ2-5	CSVTEETQYF
TRBV6-2/TRBV6-3	TRBJ1-1	CASSFTQGATEAFF
TRBV6-2/TRBV6-3	TRBJ1-1	CASSYVGLGRSTEAFF
TRBV7-9	TRBJ1-4	CASSYRDKNEKLFF
TRBV6-6	TRBJ2-3	CASSSLLLGQGLADTQYF